The TCR beta chain described here comes from a study of CD8+CD57+ T cells in acquired aplastic anemia. V was shortened by 3 bases and J by 7 bases, with 10 bases between the two germline ends. CDR3 length: 13 residues. Germline lookup yields CDR1 KGHSH and CDR2 LQKENI. According to the study, genomic DNA was the template for TCR beta VDJ and CDR3 profiling. In TCRdb, the reads were re-called with MiXCR into one record per CDR3 protein. The sample consists of more than 150,000 distinct CDR3 sequences, less than 60% of them appearing once. This clonotype was counted a few times. Previously, flow cytometry had revealed CD8+CD57+ cell expansion in the patients chosen for sequencing.

The receptor comes from a human donor with aplastic anemia. V gene TRBV18 combines with J gene TRBJ1-3; a possible D gene is TRBD1 (5 bases). Sequencing was performed on sorted CD4+, CD8+, or CD8+CD57+ T cells (not recorded which) from PBMCs. CDR3 amino acids: CASSPTRGNTIYF. CDR3 sequence (DNA): TGTGCCAGCTCACCCACCCGGGGGAACACCATATATTTT.